This entry lists 23 T cell receptor beta chains sequenced from one sample in a study of blood T cell repertoires in COVID-19. TCRdb's table, derived via immunoSEQ multiplex PCR, lists solely in-frame clones and lacks some. Of roughly 67,000 clones in the sample, about 86% were seen once. Sequencing was done on a sample of peripheral blood. Receptors were obtained from a man aged 50 to 59 with acute or convalescent COVID-19.

V gene TRBV10-1 combines with J gene TRBJ2-1; tentative D call: TRBD1 (6 bases). Germline V lookup: CDR1 WNHNN, CDR2 SYGVQD (reference sequence). The CDR3 runs to 13 residues. Trimming cost V 7 bases and J 9 bases, with 16 bases left between them. CDR3 coding DNA: TGCGCCAGCACCAGAAACAGGGATGCTGAGCAGTTCTTC. It codes for CASTRNRDAEQFF.

The chain employs TRBV11-2 and TRBJ1-2, with unresolved D. V lost 5 bases and J lost 3, with 13 bases in between. Per the germline V gene, CDR1 is SGHAT and CDR2 is FQNNGV. The CDR3 spans 14 residues. The CDR3 DNA follows: TGTGCCAGCAGCCCTTCCCCCCAGGACTATGGCTACACCTTC. Amino acids: CASSPSPQDYGYTF.

The V call is TRBV30, the J call TRBJ2-4; D remains ambiguous. Per the germline V gene, CDR1 is GTSNPN and CDR2 is SVGIG (reference sequence). The germline V and J ends were trimmed by 5 bases and 1 base, with 9 bases remaining between them. The CDR3 length is 13 residues. CDR3 nucleotides: TGTGCCTGGCGTACGGGTGCCAAAAACATTCAGTACTTC. Its protein product is CAWRTGAKNIQYF.

The chain carries TRBV6-1 and TRBJ2-7; D perhaps matches TRBD1 (6 bases). The CDR3 is 17 amino acids. The V gene lost 2 bases and the J gene lost 2 bases, with 19 bases spanning the gap. CDR1 MNHNS and CDR2 SASEGT come from the germline V gene. CDR3 region: CASSERGMASSTYEQYF. The CDR3 DNA is TGTGCCAGCAGTGAAAGGGGGATGGCCAGTTCGACCTACGAGCAGTACTTC.

The V gene is TRBV18, the J gene TRBJ1-2; D might be TRBD1 (6 bases). Germline CDR1 is KGHSH and CDR2 is LQKENI. The CDR3 spans 13 residues. Trimming shortened V by 3 bases and J by 2 bases, and 7 bases separated the two germline ends. Here the CDR3 DNA reads TGTGCCAGCTCACCGGACAGCAACTATGGCTACACCTTC. Translation gives CASSPDSNYGYTF. The variable domain in full, with the rest retrieved from reference TRBV18 and TRBJ1-2, is NAGVMQNPRHLVRRRGQEARLRCSPMKGHSHVYWYRQLPEEGLKFMVYLQKENIIDESGMPKERFSAEFPKEGPSILRIQQVVRGDSAAYFCASSPDSNYGYTFGSGTRLTVV.

The rearrangement links TRBV5-4 to TRBJ2-3, with a possible D match to TRBD2 (6 bases). CDR3 length equals 14 residues. V was pared by 5 bases and J by 2 bases, with 12 bases between. Germline CDR1 reads SGHNT; CDR2 reads YYREEE (reference sequence). The CDR3 loop is CASSIGRYTDTQYF. CDR3 coding DNA: TGTGCCAGCAGTATCGGGAGATACACAGATACGCAGTATTTT. Drawing the rest from reference TRBV5-4 and TRBJ2-3, the complete variable domain is ETGVTQSPTHLIKTRGQQVTLRCSSQSGHNTVSWYQQALGQGPQFIFQYYREEENGRGNFPPRFSGLQFPNYSSELNVNALELDDSALYLCASSIGRYTDTQYFGPGTRLTVL.

The genes are TRBV24-1 and TRBJ2-2, with 7 positions matching TRBD1. The germline CDR1 and CDR2 sequences are KGHDR and SFDVKD. V shed 4 bases and J 4 bases; nucleotides not matched to a gene: 5. CDR3 size: 15 residues. CDR3 protein: CATSDSGQFTGELFF. DNA for the CDR3: TGTGCCACCAGTGACTCGGGACAGTTCACCGGGGAGCTGTTTTTT.

This clone has a single count. This rearrangement joins TRBV15 to TRBJ2-1, with D possibly being TRBD2 (6 bases). The CDR3 loop spans 16 amino acids. The germline V gene has CDR1 LNHNV and CDR2 YYDKDF (reference sequence). Trimming shortened V by 1 base and J by 4 bases, and 14 bases separated the two germline ends. In DNA, the CDR3 is TGTGCCACCAGCAGAGGGGGACTGGGGGGTTACAATGAGCAGTTCTTC. This codes for CATSRGGLGGYNEQFF. The variable domain in full, completed from reference TRBV15 and TRBJ2-1, reads DAMVIQNPRYQVTQFGKPVTLSCSQTLNHNVMYWYQQKSSQAPKLLFHYYDKDFNNEADTPDNFQSRRPNTSFCFLDIRSPGLGDTAMYLCATSRGGLGGYNEQFFGPGTRLTVL.

The table lists this clone with a count of one. V usage is TRBV20-1 and J usage is TRBJ2-1, with 8 bases aligning to TRBD2. This CDR3 spans 14 amino acids. The V gene's germline CDR1 is DFQATT and CDR2 SNEGSKA (reference sequence). V shed 3 bases and J 0 bases; nucleotides not matched to a gene: 1. Written as DNA, the CDR3 is TGCAGTGCTAGTACTAGCGGCTCCTACAATGAGCAGTTCTTC. This gives the protein CSASTSGSYNEQFF.

The chain carries TRBV11-2 and TRBJ2-1, with 7 bases that match TRBD2. CDR3 size: 15 residues. Looked up from germline, CDR1 is SGHAT and CDR2 is FQNNGV. The ends lost 3 bases at V and 2 bases at J; junction bases unmatched: 4. The CDR3 coding sequence is TGTGCCAGCAGCTTCCGGGGGGACCCCTACAATGAGCAGTTCTTC. Translated: CASSFRGDPYNEQFF.

This chain connects TRBV4-1 to TRBJ2-7, with 7 bases matching TRBD2. CDR3 size: 14 residues. V lost 1 base to trimming and J lost 5 bases; unmatched junction nucleotides: 5. Germline CDR1 and CDR2: MGHRA and YSYEKL. CDR3 region: CASSQASGKDEQYF. CDR3 DNA: TGCGCCAGCAGCCAAGCTAGCGGCAAAGACGAGCAGTACTTC.

This chain joins TRBV12-5 and TRBJ1-1; D possibly corresponds to TRBD1 (5 bases). Germline V gene data show CDR1 as LGHNT and CDR2 as FRNRAP. V lost 6 bases and J 11 bases, leaving 19 bases between the germline ends. This CDR3 has 13 residues. The CDR3 nucleotides are TGTGCTAGTGGGTTACCAAATTCAGGGTACGCTTTCTTT. This codes for CASGLPNSGYAFF.

The chain uses TRBV7-2 and TRBJ1-3; the match to TRBD1 covers 8 bases. The CDR3 contains 18 residues. V trimming: 1 base; J trimming: 2 bases; junction bases outside the gene matches: 10. CDR1 is SGHTA, CDR2 FQGNSA, per germline. The CDR3 sequence is CASSLEGRTGRPGNTIYF. In DNA, the CDR3 is TGTGCCAGCAGCTTAGAGGGAAGGACAGGGAGGCCTGGAAACACCATATATTTT.

CDR3 bases: TGTGCCAGCAGCCAACGACTAGCGGGAGATCTTGATAGCACAGATACGCAGTATTTT. It codes for CASSQRLAGDLDSTDTQYF. This chain connects TRBV4-2 to TRBJ2-3, with 12 bases matching TRBD2. Trimming cost V 2 bases and J 0 bases; bases outside gene matches: 9. Per germline, CDR1 LGHNA and CDR2 YNFKEQ. There are 19 residues in the CDR3.

The rearrangement joins TRBV19 to TRBJ2-1; 7 bases are shared with TRBD2. CDR1 LNHDA and CDR2 SQIVND come from the germline V gene (reference sequence). After removal of 5 bases from V and 7 bases from J, the junction contained 11 bases not matched to a gene. This CDR3 is built from 15 residues. Written as DNA, the CDR3 is TGTGCCAGTAGTCCGGGACCCGGGGGGATTAATGAGCAGTTCTTC. Protein sequence: CASSPGPGGINEQFF.

The sample holds a few counts of this clone. This chain joins TRBV27 and TRBJ2-5, with 13 bases aligning to TRBD2. The CDR3 length is 16 residues. Germline V gives CDR1 MNHEY, CDR2 SMNVEV (reference sequence). V lost 6 bases and J lost 2; bases outside the gene matches: 6. The CDR3 is CASSNTLAGGQETQYF. The DNA for the CDR3 is TGTGCCAGCAGCAATACACTAGCGGGGGGGCAAGAGACCCAGTACTTC.

The V call is TRBV5-1, the J call TRBJ1-6; TRBD1 agrees at 9 bases. Germline trimming cut 4 bases from V and 8 bases from J; bases unmatched to any gene: 7. The CDR3 is made up of 15 amino acids. CDR1 is SGHRS, CDR2 YFSETQ, per germline. CDR3 amino acids: CASSLRGQGDSPLHF. The CDR3 region has the DNA TGCGCCAGCAGCCTCCGGGGACAGGGAGATTCACCCCTCCACTTT. Supplemented by reference TRBV5-1 and TRBJ1-6, the full variable domain reads KAGVTQTPRYLIKTRGQQVTLSCSPISGHRSVSWYQQTPGQGLQFLFEYFSETQRNKGNFPGRFSGRQFSNSRSEMNVSTLELGDSALYLCASSLRGQGDSPLHFGNGTRLTVT.

This clone is a singleton in its sample. The V call is TRBV13, the J call TRBJ2-7; 8 nucleotides match TRBD1. Trimming removed 5 bases from V and 4 bases from J; junction bases left unmatched: 13. The germline CDR1 and CDR2 sequences are PRHDT and FYEKMQ (reference sequence). The CDR3 has 16 residues. The CDR3 DNA follows: TGTGCCAGCAGCAAGAGGACAGGGTGGCTGGGTTACGAGCAGTACTTC. Its protein product is CASSKRTGWLGYEQYF. Together with reference TRBV13 and TRBJ2-7, the CDR3 gives the full variable domain: AAGVIQSPRHLIKEKRETATLKCYPIPRHDTVYWYQQGPGQDPQFLISFYEKMQSDKGSIPDRFSAQQFSDYHSELNMSSLELGDSALYFCASSKRTGWLGYEQYFGPGTRLTVT.

The V gene is TRBV15, the J gene TRBJ2-1; TRBD2 matches at 9 bases. Trimming at V came to 5 bases and at J to 7 bases, leaving 9 bases not matched to a gene. The germline V gene has CDR1 LNHNV and CDR2 YYDKDF (reference sequence). The CDR3 is made up of 15 amino acids. DNA of the CDR3: TGTGCCACCAGCGGAATAGCGGGAGCTTTGAATGAGCAGTTCTTC. This sequence encodes CATSGIAGALNEQFF.

The chain links TRBV28 to TRBJ2-2; D is possibly TRBD2 (6 bases). This CDR3 is built from 16 residues. Between the trimmed V and J ends, which lost 6 bases and 4 bases, there was a span of 18 bases. Germline V lookup: CDR1 MDHEN, CDR2 SYDVKM. CDR3: CASRQGLPTITGELFF. The CDR3 DNA is TGTGCCAGCAGGCAAGGACTACCTACTATCACCGGGGAGCTGTTTTTT.

The chain links TRBV19 to TRBJ1-5; 7 positions agree with TRBD1. Germline CDR1 is LNHDA and CDR2 is SQIVND (reference sequence). This CDR3 has 16 residues. J lost 0 bases, V lost 5 bases, and 7 bases had no gene match. CDR3 amino acids: CASSSQGVYSNQPQHF. CDR3 coding DNA: TGTGCCAGTAGTTCTCAGGGGGTCTATAGCAATCAGCCCCAGCATTTT.

The V gene is TRBV6-5, the J gene TRBJ1-2, with TRBD1 identical over 7 bases. The CDR3 is 14 amino acids. Germline CDR1 reads MNHEY; CDR2 reads SVGAGI. With V trimmed by 4 bases and J by 2 bases, 4 bases remained unmatched. The CDR3 region has the DNA TGTGCCAGCAGTTCTCAACAGGGGAACTATGGCTACACCTTC. It translates to CASSSQQGNYGYTF.

A few counts support this clone. The genes are TRBV7-9 and TRBJ2-7; D may be TRBD1 (6 bases). The CDR3 consists of 15 residues. V was clipped by 7 bases and J by 2 bases, with 18 bases between them. CDR1 is SEHNR and CDR2 is FQNEAQ in the germline V gene (reference sequence). For the CDR3, the DNA is TGTGCCAGCACCCCAGGGGTAGGGGTCCCCTACGAGCAGTACTTC. The encoded protein is CASTPGVGVPYEQYF.